This T cell receptor beta chain was identified in a study of early T cells in non-severe SARS-CoV-2 infection. Study results and caveats: Using VDJdb, the matching emphasized anti-spike CD8 responses while missing private and CD4 specificities.

Each single cDNA molecule received a unique molecular identifier. TCRdb passed the 5' RACE reads through MiXCR, listing each CDR3 protein once. The table shows about 63,000 distinct CDR3 sequences, with 13% occurring only once. As for this clonotype: Its antigen is unknown.

Between the trimmed V and J ends, which lost 6 bases and 3 bases, there was a span of 4 bases. Germline V gene lookup returns CDR1 SNHLY and CDR2 FYNNEI. The CDR3 extends over 11 amino acids. The specimen sequenced was whole blood. The receptor was derived from an adult who was a healthcare worker with PCR-confirmed SARS-CoV-2 infection or an uninfected control (not recorded which). The V call is TRBV2, the J call TRBJ2-3; D is unclear. This CDR3 is CASSQTDTQYF. In DNA form, the CDR3 reads TGTGCCAGCAGCCAGACAGATACGCAGTATTTT.